Listed below are T cell receptor beta chains from one sample, sequenced in a study of tumor and adjacent non-tumor tissue in lung cancer. A single record per CDR3 protein comes from TCRdb applying MiXCR to the multiplex PCR reads. Of about 100,000 distinct CDR3 sequences detected, 65% appear once; the ten largest clones hold 15% to 20%. Sequenced input: distant non-tumor lung tissue. These receptors were taken from a man between 25 and 39 years old with non-small cell lung cancer. Each CDR3 is given with its conserved first and last residue. Fields, in order: CDR3 protein, CDR3 DNA, D gene, V gene, clone size, J gene, CDR3 length. A D gene is named only where the DNA matches it firmly. Expanded clones get a size class; other rows say once, few or many, or leave the size out.

CNANAGGQVTQYF | TGCAATGCTAATGCGGGGGGCCAAGTGACCCAGTACTTC | TRBD2 | TRBV20-1 | - | TRBJ2-5 | 13
CSAVGGLVIDTQYF | TGCAGTGCGGTAGGCGGATTAGTTATAGATACGCAATATTTT | - | TRBV20-1 | few | TRBJ2-3 | 14
CASSLDWRGGIDTQYF | TGTGCCAGTAGCTTAGACTGGCGAGGGGGCATAGATACGCAGTATTTT | TRBD1 | TRBV11-2 | - | TRBJ2-3 | 16
CASVSERALFSEQFF | TGTGCCAGCGTTTCGGAGCGGGCCCTCTTCAGTGAGCAGTTCTTC | - | TRBV11-2 | - | TRBJ2-1 | 15
CASSRDSLTYGYTF | TGTGCCAGCAGCCGAGACAGCTTAACCTATGGCTACACCTTC | - | TRBV14 | few | TRBJ1-2 | 14
CTSSLEEGGQETQYF | TGTACCAGCAGCTTAGAAGAGGGAGGGCAAGAGACTCAGTACTTC | TRBD2 | TRBV11-3 | - | TRBJ2-5 | 15
CASSQDARQGADTQYF | TGTGCCAGCAGCCAAGATGCGAGACAGGGGGCAGATACGCAGTATTTT | TRBD1 | TRBV4-2 | - | TRBJ2-3 | 16
CASTASGGTDTQYF | TGTGCCAGCACGGCCAGCGGGGGAACAGATACGCAGTATTTT | TRBD2 | TRBV6-2/TRBV6-3 | many | TRBJ2-3 | 14
CASSLGLTVDGYTF | TGTGCCAGCAGCTTAGGGTTAACCGTCGATGGCTACACCTTC | - | TRBV11-2 | - | TRBJ1-2 | 14
CVSSLGTGRDEEFF | TGTGTCAGCAGCCTGGGGACGGGCAGGGATGAGGAGTTCTTC | - | TRBV11-1 | - | TRBJ2-1 | 14
CASSFNFMNTEAFF | TGTGCCAGCAGTTTTAATTTCATGAACACTGAAGCTTTCTTT | - | TRBV12-3/TRBV12-4 | - | TRBJ1-1 | 14
CASTLTESTEAFF | TGTGCCAGCACCCTAACAGAGAGCACTGAAGCTTTCTTT | - | TRBV12-3/TRBV12-4 | - | TRBJ1-1 | 13
CASSEQGMGDNEQFF | TGCGCCAGCAGTGAGCAAGGGATGGGGGACAATGAGCAGTTCTTC | - | TRBV10-1 | - | TRBJ2-1 | 15
CASSLVRGGETQYF | TGTGCCAGCAGCTTAGTCCGAGGCGGGGAGACCCAGTACTTC | - | TRBV11-2 | - | TRBJ2-5 | 14
CASSQDLYRGNHGYTF | TGCGCCAGCAGCCAAGATTTGTACAGGGGGAACCATGGCTACACTTTC | TRBD1 | TRBV4-1 | - | TRBJ1-2 | 16
CSARVSRGYDSSLHF | TGCAGTGCTAGAGTTTCCAGGGGTTACGATTCATCCCTCCACTTT | - | TRBV20-1 | once | TRBJ1-6 | 15
CASSLQGPDQYF | TGTGCCAGCAGCCTACAGGGCCCAGATCAGTACTTC | - | TRBV11-3 | medium-sized | TRBJ2-4 | 12
CASSLQEVNTRYF | TGTGCCAGCAGTTTACAGGAGGTAAATACGCGGTATTTT | - | TRBV6-2/TRBV6-3 | - | TRBJ2-3 | 13
CSVRDFHETQYF | TGCAGTGTTAGGGACTTCCATGAGACCCAGTACTTC | - | TRBV20-1 | - | TRBJ2-5 | 12
CSDRLAGDTGELFF | TGCAGTGATAGACTAGCGGGAGACACCGGGGAGCTGTTCTTT | TRBD2 | TRBV20-1 | - | TRBJ2-2 | 14
CASRLVFVGKEAQYF | TGTGCCAGCAGATTAGTCTTTGTTGGAAAAGAGGCCCAGTACTTC | - | TRBV11-2 | - | TRBJ2-5 | 15
CASQYRGGTDTQYF | TGTGCCAGCCAATATCGGGGGGGCACAGACACGCAGTATTTT | TRBD2 | TRBV6-5 | - | TRBJ2-3 | 14